The count of the clone carrying this T cell receptor beta chain is one. Antigen unknown. The sample originates from a study of T cell responses to AZD1222 COVID-19 vaccine. General observations from the study: The study sampled repertoires only after the peak T cell response.

The CDR3 length is 13 residues. Trimming took off 3 bases at V and 4 bases at J, with 9 bases between the two ends. The germline gives CDR1 SGHVS, CDR2 FQNEAQ. Clones were read by immunoSEQ multiplex PCR, and TCRdb kept only the in-frame ones, dropping some. The data contain about 210,000 clones, around 94% of them seen just once; the ten biggest clones take up 1.5% to 2%. The source was peripheral blood, collected 28 days after the second dose of the MenACWY control vaccine. This receptor was obtained from an adult who received the MenACWY meningococcal vaccine as a control. V usage is TRBV7-8 and J usage is TRBJ1-1; D gene uncertain. The CDR3 DNA reads TGTGCCAGCAGCTTGAGGGAGGGCACTGAAGCTTTCTTT. Its protein product is CASSLREGTEAFF.